Listed below are T cell receptor beta chains from one sample, sequenced in a study of shared clonotypes between healthy human individuals. Assay: immunoSEQ multiplex PCR; the TCRdb copy retains only in-frame clones and omits some. The sample records some 2 million clones, around 96% being singletons. Material: naive CD8+ T cells sorted from blood. All receptors come from a man between 18 and 35 years old in good health. The CDR3 runs from the conserved cysteine through the conserved F or W. Fields, in order: V gene, D gene, J gene, clone size, CDR3 protein, CDR3 DNA. D genes are given only for firm matches. Clone size, where shown, is once, few, many, or a class for clones that have expanded.

>TRBV9|.|TRBJ2-1|.
CASSARMGNEQFF
TGTGCCAGCAGCGCCCGTATGGGCAATGAGCAGTTCTTC
>TRBV10-1|.|TRBJ1-1|.
CASSEYGLIAEAFF
TGCGCCAGCAGTGAGTATGGCCTTATCGCGGAAGCTTTCTTT
>TRBV27|TRBD1|TRBJ2-1|.
CASSLTDRGYNEQFF
TGTGCCAGCAGCCTAACCGACAGGGGATACAATGAGCAGTTCTTC
>TRBV11-3|.|TRBJ1-5|.
CASSLEALGQRNQPQHF
TGTGCCAGCAGCTTAGAAGCGCTAGGACAGCGCAATCAGCCCCAGCATTTT
>TRBV7-9|.|TRBJ2-1|.
CASSSVRTGRYNEQFF
TGTGCCAGCAGCTCCGTGCGTACGGGGCGGTACAATGAGCAGTTCTTC
>TRBV5-6|.|TRBJ1-1|.
CASSRELEAFF
TGTGCCAGCAGCCGAGAACTCGAAGCTTTCTTT
>TRBV7-9|TRBD1|TRBJ1-2|.
CASSPGTGGALNYGYTF
TGTGCCAGCAGCCCGGGGACAGGGGGCGCCTTAAACTATGGCTACACCTTC
>TRBV30|.|TRBJ1-1|.
CAWRRNTEAFF
TGTGCCTGGCGCCGGAACACTGAAGCTTTCTTT
>TRBV7-6|.|TRBJ2-3|.
CASSLGVALTDTQYF
TGTGCCAGCAGCTTAGGGGTGGCCCTCACAGATACGCAGTATTTT
>TRBV10-3|.|TRBJ2-1|.
CAIKEGRIQFF
TGTGCCATCAAGGAAGGGCGGATCCAGTTCTTC
>TRBV4-1|.|TRBJ1-1|.
CASRTASGAEAFF
TGCGCCAGCAGAACTGCCTCAGGCGCTGAAGCTTTCTTT
>TRBV9|TRBD2|TRBJ2-1|.
CASSATSGGDNEQFF
TGTGCCAGCAGCGCGACTAGCGGGGGAGACAATGAGCAGTTCTTC
>TRBV6-1|.|TRBJ2-1|once
CASTSGSSSYNEQFF
TGTGCCAGCACCTCAGGGAGTAGCTCCTACAATGAGCAGTTCTTC
>TRBV18|.|TRBJ2-2|.
CASSDGWSGELFF
TGTGCCAGCTCGGACGGGTGGTCCGGGGAGCTGTTTTTT
>TRBV2|.|TRBJ2-1|.
CASSYPGRNNEQFF
TGTGCCAGCAGTTATCCGGGAAGAAACAATGAGCAGTTCTTC
>TRBV9|.|TRBJ2-2|.
CASSVADGGELFF
TGTGCCAGCAGCGTAGCTGATGGCGGGGAGCTGTTTTTT
>TRBV10-3|TRBD2|TRBJ2-7|.
CATHGGENNEQYF
TGTGCCACCCACGGGGGGGAAAATAACGAGCAGTACTTC
>TRBV5-4|.|TRBJ2-5|once
CASSFTGGETQYF
TGTGCCAGCAGCTTTACCGGTGGAGAGACCCAGTACTTC
>TRBV7-2|.|TRBJ1-3|.
CASSQLSGTGNTIYF
TGTGCCAGCAGCCAGTTGAGCGGAACGGGAAACACCATATATTTT
>TRBV11-2|TRBD1|TRBJ2-7|.
CASSSGQGYEQYF
TGTGCCAGCAGCTCGGGACAGGGTTACGAGCAGTACTTC
>TRBV7-9|.|TRBJ1-4|.
CASSLIGGVNEKLFF
TGTGCCAGCAGCTTAATCGGGGGAGTGAATGAAAAACTGTTTTTT
>TRBV28|.|TRBJ1-4|.
CASIGDEKLFF
TGTGCCAGCATAGGGGATGAAAAACTGTTTTTT
>TRBV4-1|.|TRBJ1-4|.
CASSQVEGIYEKLFF
TGCGCCAGCAGCCAAGTCGAGGGCATCTATGAAAAACTGTTTTTT
>TRBV7-9|.|TRBJ1-1|.
CASSLEGTNTEAFF
TGTGCCAGCAGCTTAGAGGGCACGAACACTGAAGCTTTCTTT
>TRBV29-1|.|TRBJ2-7|.
CSVESGQTYEQYF
TGCAGCGTTGAAAGCGGGCAAACCTACGAGCAGTACTTC
>TRBV27|.|TRBJ2-7|.
CASSLGGGETYEQYF
TGTGCCAGCAGTTTGGGTGGAGGGGAAACCTACGAGCAGTACTTC
>TRBV10-3|.|TRBJ1-2|.
CAISDGNYGYTF
TGTGCCATCAGTGACGGTAACTATGGCTACACCTTC